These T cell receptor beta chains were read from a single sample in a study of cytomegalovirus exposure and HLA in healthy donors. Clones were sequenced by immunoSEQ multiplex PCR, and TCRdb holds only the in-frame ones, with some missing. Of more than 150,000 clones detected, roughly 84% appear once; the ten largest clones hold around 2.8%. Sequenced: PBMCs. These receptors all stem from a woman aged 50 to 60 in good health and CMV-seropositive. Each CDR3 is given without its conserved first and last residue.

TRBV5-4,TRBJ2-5,ASNTRGAGGAGATQY
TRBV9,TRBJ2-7,ASSPPSSYEQY
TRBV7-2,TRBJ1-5,ASSLDGGGIQPQH
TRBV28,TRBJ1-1,ASSLSTGVGTEAF
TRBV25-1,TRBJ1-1,ASSDLWTGPSNTEAF
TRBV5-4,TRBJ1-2,ASSLGRGFNYGYT
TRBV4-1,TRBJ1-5,ASSQPGQSQPQH
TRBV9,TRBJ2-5,ASSSGLAGGPSQETQY
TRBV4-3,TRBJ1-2,ASSQDLMGGVGYT
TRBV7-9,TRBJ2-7,ASSPGTGSHEQY
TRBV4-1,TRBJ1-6,ASSQVVSGTANSPLH
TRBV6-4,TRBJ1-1,ASRTDGGGTEAF
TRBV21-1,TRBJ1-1,ASQGAAEAF
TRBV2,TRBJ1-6,ASSNQGSGGNSPLH
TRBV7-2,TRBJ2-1,ASSFSSSYNEQF
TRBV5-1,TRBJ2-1,ASSLFSAGGGNEQF
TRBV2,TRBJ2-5,ASSAGTGGETQY
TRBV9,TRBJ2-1,ASSLQGATYNEQF
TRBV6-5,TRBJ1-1,ASSLNSYTEAF
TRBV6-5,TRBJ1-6,ATQRKGNSPLH
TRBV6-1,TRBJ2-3,ASSGPRGHASTDTQY
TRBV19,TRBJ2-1,ASRGRVAYNEQF
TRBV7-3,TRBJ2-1,ASSFGGAPNEQF
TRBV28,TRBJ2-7,ASRGVGGNRGSSYEQY
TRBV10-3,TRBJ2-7,AISPGTGMASYEQY
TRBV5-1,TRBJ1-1,ASSLGTGGNTKAF
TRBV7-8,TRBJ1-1,ASSLVPWETEAF
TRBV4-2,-,ASSQGSSVGGSSYEQY
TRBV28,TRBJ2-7,ASNDPGGPATYEQY
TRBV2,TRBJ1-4,ATTIRDRNEKLF
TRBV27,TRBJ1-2,ASRGRDRAYGYT
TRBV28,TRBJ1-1,ASATGGGLNTEAF
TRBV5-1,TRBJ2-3,ASSPYSVSGTDTQY
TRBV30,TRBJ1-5,AWSAWGGSQPQH
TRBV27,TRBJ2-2,ASSLSGRGPGELF
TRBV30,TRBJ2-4,AWNLALWAKNIQY
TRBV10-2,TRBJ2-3,ASSEVRPDTQY
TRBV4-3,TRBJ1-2,ASSQDPYAGGLGYT
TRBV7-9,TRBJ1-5,ASSPSGGNQPQH
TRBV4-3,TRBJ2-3,ASSQEDSNTDTQY
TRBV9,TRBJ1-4,ASSVGTGGRGSEKLF
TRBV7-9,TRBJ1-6,ASSLGGGRGLNNSPLH
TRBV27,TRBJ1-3,ASSPRGHGNTIY
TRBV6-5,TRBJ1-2,ATRGGTGYGYT
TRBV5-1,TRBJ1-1,ASSLLTENTEAF
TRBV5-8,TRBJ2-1,ASRAGGPSYNEQF
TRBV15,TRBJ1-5,ATSLDRAGNQPQH
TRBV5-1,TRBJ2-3,ASSLWGGSTDTQY
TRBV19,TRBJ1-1,ASSESPPGGLTEAF
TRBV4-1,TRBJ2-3,ASSSSDRGADTQY
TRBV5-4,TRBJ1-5,ASSTGGTNQPQH
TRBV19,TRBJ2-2,ASSFRTVNTGELF
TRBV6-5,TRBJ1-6,ASSRTTGDSPLH
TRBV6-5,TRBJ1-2,ASSPTGNGYT
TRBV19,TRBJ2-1,ASSPDRSYNEQF
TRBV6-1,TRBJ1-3,ASSFRGSGNTIY
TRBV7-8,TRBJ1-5,ASSISGTDNQPQH
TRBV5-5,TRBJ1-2,ASSLEGAGGYT
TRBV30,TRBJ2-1,AWSVGGPEQF